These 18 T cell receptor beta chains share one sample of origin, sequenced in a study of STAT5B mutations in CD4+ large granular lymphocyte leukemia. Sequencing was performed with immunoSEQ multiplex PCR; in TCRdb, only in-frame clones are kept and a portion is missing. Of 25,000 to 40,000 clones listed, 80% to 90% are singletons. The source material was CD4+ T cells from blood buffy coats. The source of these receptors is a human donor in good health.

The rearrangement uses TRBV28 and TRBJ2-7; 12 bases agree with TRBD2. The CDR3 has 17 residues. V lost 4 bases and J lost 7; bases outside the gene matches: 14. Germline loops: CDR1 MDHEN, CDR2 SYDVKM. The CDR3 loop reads CASSSGYPRLAGEEQYF. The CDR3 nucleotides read TGTGCCAGCAGTTCAGGATACCCCAGACTAGCGGGAGAGGAGCAGTACTTC.

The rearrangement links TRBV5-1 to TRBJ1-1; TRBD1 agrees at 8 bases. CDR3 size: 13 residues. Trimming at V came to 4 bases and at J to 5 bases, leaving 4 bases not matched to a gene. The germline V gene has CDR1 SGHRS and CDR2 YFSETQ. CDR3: CASSLTGETEAFF. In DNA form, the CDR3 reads TGCGCCAGCAGCCTGACAGGGGAGACTGAAGCTTTCTTT.

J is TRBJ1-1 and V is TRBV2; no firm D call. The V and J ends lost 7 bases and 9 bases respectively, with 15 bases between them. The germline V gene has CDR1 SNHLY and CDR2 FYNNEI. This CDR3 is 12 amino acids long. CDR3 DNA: TGTGCCAGCACCAAGGGAGAGGACCAAGCTTTCTTT. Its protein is CASTKGEDQAFF.

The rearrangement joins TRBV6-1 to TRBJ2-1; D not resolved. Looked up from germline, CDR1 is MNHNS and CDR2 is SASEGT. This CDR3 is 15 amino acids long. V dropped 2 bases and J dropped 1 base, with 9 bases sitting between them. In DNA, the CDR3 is TGTGCCAGCAGTGAAAGTGGTGGATCCTACAATGAGCAGTTCTTC. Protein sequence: CASSESGGSYNEQFF.

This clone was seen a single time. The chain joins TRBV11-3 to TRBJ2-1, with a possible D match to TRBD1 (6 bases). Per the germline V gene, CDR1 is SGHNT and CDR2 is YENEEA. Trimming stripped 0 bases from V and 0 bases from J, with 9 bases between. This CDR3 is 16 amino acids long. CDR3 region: CASSLDRGSSYNEQFF. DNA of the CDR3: TGTGCCAGCAGCTTAGATAGGGGGAGCTCCTACAATGAGCAGTTCTTC.

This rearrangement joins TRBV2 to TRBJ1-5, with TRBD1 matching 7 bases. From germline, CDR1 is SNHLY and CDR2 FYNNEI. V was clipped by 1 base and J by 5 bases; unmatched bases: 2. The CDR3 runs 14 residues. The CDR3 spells CASSEGQGYQPQHF. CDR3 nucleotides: TGTGCCAGCAGTGAAGGACAGGGCTATCAGCCCCAGCATTTT.

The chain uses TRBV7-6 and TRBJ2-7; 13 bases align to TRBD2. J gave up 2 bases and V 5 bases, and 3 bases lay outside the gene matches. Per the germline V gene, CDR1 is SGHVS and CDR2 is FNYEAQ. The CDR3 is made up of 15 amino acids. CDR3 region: CASSAGTSGTYEQYF. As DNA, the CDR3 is TGTGCCAGCAGCGCCGGGACTAGCGGGACCTACGAGCAGTACTTC.

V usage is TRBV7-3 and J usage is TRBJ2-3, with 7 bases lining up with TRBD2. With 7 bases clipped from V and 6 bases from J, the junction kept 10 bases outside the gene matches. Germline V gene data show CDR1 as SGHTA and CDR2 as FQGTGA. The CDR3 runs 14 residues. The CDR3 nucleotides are TGTGCCAGCACCCTGGGCGCGGGAGCTGATACGCAGTATTTT. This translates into CASTLGAGADTQYF.

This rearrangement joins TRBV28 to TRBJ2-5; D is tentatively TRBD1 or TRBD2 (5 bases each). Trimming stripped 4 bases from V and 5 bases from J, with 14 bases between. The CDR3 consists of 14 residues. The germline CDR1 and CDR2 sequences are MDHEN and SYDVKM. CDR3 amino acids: CASSSQGVEETQYF. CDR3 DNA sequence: TGTGCCAGCAGTTCCCAGGGAGTAGAGGAGACCCAGTACTTC.

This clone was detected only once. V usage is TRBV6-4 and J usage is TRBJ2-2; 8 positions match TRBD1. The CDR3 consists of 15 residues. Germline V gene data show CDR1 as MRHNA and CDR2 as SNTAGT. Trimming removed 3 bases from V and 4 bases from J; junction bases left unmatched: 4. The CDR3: CASSETGGSTGELFF. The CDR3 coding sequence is TGTGCCAGCAGTGAAACAGGGGGTAGCACCGGGGAGCTGTTTTTT.

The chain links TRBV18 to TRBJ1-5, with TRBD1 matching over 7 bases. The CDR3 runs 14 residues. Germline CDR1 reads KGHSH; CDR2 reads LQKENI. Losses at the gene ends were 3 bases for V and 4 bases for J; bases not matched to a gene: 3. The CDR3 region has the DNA TGTGCCAGCTCACCGGGACAGAATAATCAGCCCCAGCATTTT. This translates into CASSPGQNNQPQHF.

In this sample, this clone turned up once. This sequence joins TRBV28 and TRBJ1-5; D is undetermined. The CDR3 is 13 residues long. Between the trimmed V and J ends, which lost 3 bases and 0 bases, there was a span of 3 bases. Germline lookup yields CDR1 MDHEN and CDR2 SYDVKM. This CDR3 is CASSFLSNQPQHF. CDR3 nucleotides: TGTGCCAGCAGTTTCCTTAGCAATCAGCCCCAGCATTTT.

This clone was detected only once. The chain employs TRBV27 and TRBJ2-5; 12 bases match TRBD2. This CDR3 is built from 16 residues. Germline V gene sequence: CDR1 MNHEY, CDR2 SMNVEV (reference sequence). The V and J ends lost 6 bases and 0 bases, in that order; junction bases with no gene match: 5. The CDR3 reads CASRRLAGVYQETQYF. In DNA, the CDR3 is TGTGCCAGCAGAAGACTAGCGGGGGTGTACCAAGAGACCCAGTACTTC.

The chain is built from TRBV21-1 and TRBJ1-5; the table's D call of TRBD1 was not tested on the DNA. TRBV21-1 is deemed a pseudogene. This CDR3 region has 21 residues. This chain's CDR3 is CASTTMRYRAPLRYSNQPQHF. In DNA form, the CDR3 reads TGTGCCAGCACCACGATGAGGTACAGGGCCCCCTTACGGTATAGCAATCAGCCCCAGCATTTT.

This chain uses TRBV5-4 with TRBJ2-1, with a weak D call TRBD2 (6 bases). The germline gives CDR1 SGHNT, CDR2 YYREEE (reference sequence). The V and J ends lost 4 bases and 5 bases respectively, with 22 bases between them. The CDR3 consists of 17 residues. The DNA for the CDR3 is TGTGCCAGCAGCATGGAGGAGGGACTCGCCTTCGACAATGAGCAGTTCTTC. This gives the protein CASSMEEGLAFDNEQFF.

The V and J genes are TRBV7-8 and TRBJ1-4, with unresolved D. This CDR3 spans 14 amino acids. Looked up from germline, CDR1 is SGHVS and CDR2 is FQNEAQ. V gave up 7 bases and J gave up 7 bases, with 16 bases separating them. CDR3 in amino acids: CASTLNEGSEKLFF. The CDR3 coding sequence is TGTGCCAGCACCCTGAATGAAGGTAGTGAAAAACTGTTTTTT.

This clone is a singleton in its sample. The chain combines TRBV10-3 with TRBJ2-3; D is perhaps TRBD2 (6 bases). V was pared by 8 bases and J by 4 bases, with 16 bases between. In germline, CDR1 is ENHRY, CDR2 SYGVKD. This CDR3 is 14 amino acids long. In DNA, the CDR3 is TGTGCCATCGGTCTCGGGGAGGTTTCAGATACGCAGTATTTT. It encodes CAIGLGEVSDTQYF.

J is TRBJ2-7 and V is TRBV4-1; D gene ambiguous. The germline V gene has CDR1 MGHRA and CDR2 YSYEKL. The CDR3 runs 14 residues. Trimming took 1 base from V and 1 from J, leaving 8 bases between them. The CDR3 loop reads CASSQVAQSYEQYF. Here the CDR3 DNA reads TGCGCCAGCAGCCAAGTCGCTCAGTCCTACGAGCAGTACTTC.